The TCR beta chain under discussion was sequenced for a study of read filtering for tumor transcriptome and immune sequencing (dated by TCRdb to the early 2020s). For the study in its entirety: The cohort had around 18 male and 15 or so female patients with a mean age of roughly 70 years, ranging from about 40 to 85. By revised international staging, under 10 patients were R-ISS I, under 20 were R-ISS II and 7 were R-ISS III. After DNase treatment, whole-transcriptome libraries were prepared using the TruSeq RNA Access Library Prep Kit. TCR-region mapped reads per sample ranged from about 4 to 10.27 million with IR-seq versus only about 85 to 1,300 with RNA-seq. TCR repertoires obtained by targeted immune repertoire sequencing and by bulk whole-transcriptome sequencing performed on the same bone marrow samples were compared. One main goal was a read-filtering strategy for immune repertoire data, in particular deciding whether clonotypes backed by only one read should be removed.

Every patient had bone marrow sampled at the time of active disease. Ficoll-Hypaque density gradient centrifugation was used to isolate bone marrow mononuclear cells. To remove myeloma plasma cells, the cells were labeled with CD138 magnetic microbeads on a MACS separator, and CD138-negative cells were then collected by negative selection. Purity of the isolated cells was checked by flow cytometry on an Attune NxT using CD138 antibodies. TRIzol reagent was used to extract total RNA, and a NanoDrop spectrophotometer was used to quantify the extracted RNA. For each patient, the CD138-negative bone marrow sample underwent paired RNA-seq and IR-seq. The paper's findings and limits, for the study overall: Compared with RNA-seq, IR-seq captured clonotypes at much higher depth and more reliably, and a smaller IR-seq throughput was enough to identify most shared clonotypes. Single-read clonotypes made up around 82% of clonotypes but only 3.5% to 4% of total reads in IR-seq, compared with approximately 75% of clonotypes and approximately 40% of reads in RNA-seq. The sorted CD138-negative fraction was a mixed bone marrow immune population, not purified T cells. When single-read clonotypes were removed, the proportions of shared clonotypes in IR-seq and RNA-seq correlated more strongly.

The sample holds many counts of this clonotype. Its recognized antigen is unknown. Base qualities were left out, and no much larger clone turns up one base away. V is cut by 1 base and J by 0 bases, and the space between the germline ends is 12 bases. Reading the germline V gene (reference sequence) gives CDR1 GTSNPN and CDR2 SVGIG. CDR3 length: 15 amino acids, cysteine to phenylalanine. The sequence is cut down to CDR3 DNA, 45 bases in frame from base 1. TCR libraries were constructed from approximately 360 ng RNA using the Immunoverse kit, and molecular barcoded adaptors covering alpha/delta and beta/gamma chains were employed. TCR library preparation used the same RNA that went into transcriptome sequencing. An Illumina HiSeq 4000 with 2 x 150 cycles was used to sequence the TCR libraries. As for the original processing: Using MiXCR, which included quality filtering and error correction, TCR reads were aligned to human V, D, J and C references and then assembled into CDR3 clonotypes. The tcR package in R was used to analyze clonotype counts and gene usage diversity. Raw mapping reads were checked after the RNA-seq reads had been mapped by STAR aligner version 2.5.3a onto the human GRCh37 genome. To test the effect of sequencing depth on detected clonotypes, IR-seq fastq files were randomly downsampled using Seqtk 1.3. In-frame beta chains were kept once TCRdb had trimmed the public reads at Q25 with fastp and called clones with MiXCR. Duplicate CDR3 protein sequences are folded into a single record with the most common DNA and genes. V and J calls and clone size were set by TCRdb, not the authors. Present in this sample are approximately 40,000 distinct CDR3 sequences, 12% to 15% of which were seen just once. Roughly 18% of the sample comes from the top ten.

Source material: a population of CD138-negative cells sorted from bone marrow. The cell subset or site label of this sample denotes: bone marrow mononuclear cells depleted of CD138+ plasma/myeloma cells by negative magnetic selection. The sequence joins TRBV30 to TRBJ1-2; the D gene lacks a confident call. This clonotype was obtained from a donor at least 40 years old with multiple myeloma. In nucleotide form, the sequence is TGTGCCTGGAGTGCGCCCTCCGGATCTAACTATGGCTACACCTTC. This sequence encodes CAWSAPSGSNYGYTF.